This T cell receptor beta chain originates from a study of cytomegalovirus exposure and HLA in healthy donors. Study summary: An early data release held some 85 million unique TCRs from HLA-typed donors. Whole-study results and caveats: A list of more than 150 TCR beta chains associated with cytomegalovirus was given.

The study ran its PCR with 60 Vbeta and 13 Jbeta primers. Method: immunoSEQ multiplex PCR; TCRdb's copy keeps in-frame clones and lacks some. The sample consists of about 61,000 clones, 89% of them appearing once. This CDR3 region has 14 residues. CDR1 and CDR2 from the germline V gene are ENHRY and SYGVKD. J was trimmed by 0 bases and V by 11 bases; bases with no gene match: 7. As for the donors, each was a healthy bone marrow donor. A remark on this clone: Its matching antigen is unknown.

Material: PBMCs. The chain uses TRBV10-3 and TRBJ1-3; 7 bases agree with TRBD1. This clonotype originated in a young man in good health and CMV-seropositive. The CDR3 spells CAVGTDRSGNTIYF. Written as DNA, the CDR3 is TGTGCCGTCGGGACAGATCGCTCTGGAAACACCATATATTTT.